The 9 T cell receptor beta chains below come from one sample, sequenced in a study of blood T cell repertoires in COVID-19. Using immunoSEQ multiplex PCR, the repertoire was profiled, and TCRdb retains in-frame clones only, with some absent. The table includes about 28,000 clones, around 82% detected once. The sequenced sample consisted of peripheral blood. The receptor source for this set is a man in his 70s with active COVID-19.

This chain links TRBV5-5 with TRBJ2-7, with 9 nucleotides matching TRBD2. The V segment lost 3 bases and the J segment 3 bases; nucleotides outside the gene matches: 7. Per germline, CDR1 SGHKS and CDR2 YYEKEE (reference sequence). The CDR3 length is 15 residues. The CDR3 sequence is CASSSSAGGHYEQYF. The CDR3 DNA reads TGTGCCAGCAGCTCATCTGCGGGGGGGCACTACGAGCAGTACTTC. The variable domain in full, with the rest retrieved from reference TRBV5-5 and TRBJ2-7, is DAGVTQSPTHLIKTRGQQVTLRCSPISGHKSVSWYQQVLGQGPQFIFQYYEKEERGRGNFPDRFSARQFPNYSSELNVNALLLGDSALYLCASSSSAGGHYEQYFGPGTRLTVT.

V gene TRBV4-3 combines with J gene TRBJ2-3, with TRBD2 matching 10 bases. With V trimmed by 0 bases and J by 4 bases, 7 bases remained unmatched. Germline V gene lookup returns CDR1 LGHNA and CDR2 YSLEER. The length of the CDR3 is 17 residues. CDR3 sequence reads: CASSQDPAGGRSDTQYF. CDR3 bases: TGCGCCAGCAGCCAAGACCCAGCGGGGGGGCGGTCAGATACGCAGTATTTT.

This chain links TRBV14 with TRBJ2-2; TRBD1 might be the D (6 bases). V was clipped by 3 bases and J by 0 bases, with 14 bases between them. Looked up from germline, CDR1 is SGHDN and CDR2 is FVKESK. The CDR3 extends over 17 amino acids. The CDR3 sequence is CASSQGLGQPNTGELFF. The CDR3, as DNA: TGTGCCAGCAGCCAGGGGCTAGGACAGCCGAACACCGGGGAGCTGTTTTTT.

A remark on this clone: Other nucleotide sequences from this sample produce the same CDR3. The genes are TRBV6-5 and TRBJ1-1; 8 positions match TRBD1. The ends lost 6 bases at V and 1 base at J; junction bases unmatched: 1. The germline CDR1 and CDR2 sequences are MNHEY and SVGAGI. The CDR3 is 13 amino acids. In nucleotides, the CDR3 is TGTGCCAGCAGGACAGGGGCGAACACTGAAGCTTTCTTT. Translation: CASRTGANTEAFF.

The chain employs TRBV24-1 and TRBJ2-5; 8 bases line up with TRBD1. Per the germline V gene, CDR1 is KGHDR and CDR2 is SFDVKD. Trimming took 3 bases from V and 6 from J; bases not matched to a gene: 5. The CDR3 length is 14 residues. CDR3 sequence: CATSDAGQAQTQYF. The CDR3 DNA sequence: TGTGCCACCAGTGATGCGGGACAGGCGCAGACCCAGTACTTC.

The CDR3 protein is CASSWTSGGAMVFF. In DNA form, the CDR3 reads TGCGCCAGCAGCTGGACTAGCGGGGGGGCCATGGTGTTCTTC. This chain joins TRBV5-1 and TRBJ2-1; 15 nucleotides match TRBD2. This CDR3 has 14 residues. Germline values: CDR1 SGHRS, CDR2 YFSETQ. The junction had 7 bases not matched to a gene; V was cut back by 3 bases and J by 15 bases.

The V gene is TRBV13, the J gene TRBJ2-3; D call uncertain. V dropped 1 base and J dropped 0 bases, with 14 bases sitting between them. The CDR3 totals 17 residues. CDR1 and CDR2 (germline): PRHDT, FYEKMQ (reference sequence). The CDR3 sequence: CASSLAASALSTDTQYF. CDR3 DNA sequence: TGTGCCAGCAGCTTAGCCGCGTCAGCGCTCAGCACAGATACGCAGTATTTT. The whole variable domain, remainder taken from reference TRBV13 and TRBJ2-3, is AAGVIQSPRHLIKEKRETATLKCYPIPRHDTVYWYQQGPGQDPQFLISFYEKMQSDKGSIPDRFSAQQFSDYHSELNMSSLELGDSALYFCASSLAASALSTDTQYFGPGTRLTVL.

The V and J genes are TRBV5-1 and TRBJ2-1; 9 bases fit TRBD2. Germline CDR1 reads SGHRS; CDR2 reads YFSETQ. This CDR3 region has 15 residues. Losses at the gene ends were 0 bases for V and 8 bases for J; bases not matched to a gene: 6. CDR3 loop: CASSLASGVFDEQFF. The CDR3 DNA reads as TGCGCCAGCAGCTTGGCTAGCGGGGTGTTCGATGAGCAGTTCTTC. The whole variable domain, remainder taken from reference TRBV5-1 and TRBJ2-1, is KAGVTQTPRYLIKTRGQQVTLSCSPISGHRSVSWYQQTPGQGLQFLFEYFSETQRNKGNFPGRFSGRQFSNSRSEMNVSTLELGDSALYLCASSLASGVFDEQFFGPGTRLTVL.

This chain uses TRBV5-1 with TRBJ2-2; 11 nucleotides agree with TRBD2. The CDR3 has 16 amino acids. V trimming: 2 bases; J trimming: 5 bases; junction bases outside the gene matches: 5. CDR1 and CDR2 from the germline V gene are SGHRS and YFSETQ. CDR3 protein: CASSFIAGGPTGELFF. As DNA, the CDR3 is TGCGCCAGCAGCTTTATAGCGGGGGGGCCGACCGGGGAGCTGTTTTTT.